These 27 T cell receptor beta chains originate from one sample sequenced in a study of T cell responses to AZD1222 COVID-19 vaccine. The method was immunoSEQ multiplex PCR; TCRdb's version includes in-frame clones alone and lacks a portion of them. The sample yields some 150,000 clones, roughly 90% seen once. This sample comprised peripheral blood, obtained on day 0 of AZD1222 vaccination. The source of these receptors is an adult in good health.

The chain carries TRBV7-3 and TRBJ2-3; D perhaps matches TRBD1 (5 bases). The CDR3 runs to 15 residues. Germline lookup yields CDR1 SGHTA and CDR2 FQGTGA. V was trimmed by 4 bases and J by 5 bases, leaving 16 bases between them. CDR3 loop: CASSSFRVSGDTQYF. CDR3 bases: TGTGCCAGCAGCTCCTTCAGGGTATCGGGAGATACGCAGTATTTT.

The genes are TRBV9 and TRBJ1-1; a possible D gene is TRBD1 (6 bases). CDR1 is SGDLS, CDR2 YYNGEE, per germline. V was shortened by 0 bases and J by 2 bases, with 14 bases between the two germline ends. This CDR3 is 16 amino acids long. CDR3: CASSVDPRDTNTEAFF. CDR3 nucleotides: TGTGCCAGCAGCGTAGATCCCCGGGACACCAACACTGAAGCTTTCTTT.

CDR3: CASRQLYTGELFF. As DNA, the CDR3 is TGTGCCAGCAGACAGCTTTACACCGGGGAGCTGTTTTTT. The genes are TRBV6-5 and TRBJ2-2, with D uncertain. V lost 6 bases and J lost 3, with 8 bases in between. Germline lookup yields CDR1 MNHEY and CDR2 SVGAGI. The CDR3 runs to 13 residues.

There are a few counts of this clone. The chain couples TRBV7-3 to TRBJ2-3; possible D gene TRBD2, 6 bases. Germline values: CDR1 SGHTA, CDR2 FQGTGA. The CDR3 consists of 14 residues. The V gene lost 3 bases and the J gene lost 1 base, with 8 bases spanning the gap. The DNA for the CDR3 is TGTGCCAGCAGCTTCGGGAGCGGCACAGATACGCAGTATTTT. Translation gives CASSFGSGTDTQYF.

This clone was recorded once. Relative to the germline gene, one junction end is altered; a read error may explain this. The chain links TRBV27 to TRBJ1-5, with 7 bases that match TRBD1. The germline gives CDR1 MNHEY, CDR2 SMNVEV (reference sequence). CDR3 size: 16 residues. The CDR3 nucleotides are TGTGCCAGCAGGACTGGGACAGACTTGAGCAATCCGCCCCAGCATTTT. Translation: CASRTGTDLSNPPQHF.

This clone has a single count. This chain connects TRBV7-2 to TRBJ2-1, with TRBD2 matching 11 bases. V lost 5 bases and J lost 12; bases outside the gene matches: 3. CDR3 length equals 12 residues. Germline CDR1 and CDR2: SGHTA and FQGNSA. In DNA, the CDR3 is TGTGCCAGCAGCACGGGACTAGCGGCGCAGTTCTTC. Translation gives CASSTGLAAQFF.

The genes are TRBV6-5 and TRBJ1-3, with 9 bases matching TRBD1. There are 15 residues in the CDR3. J lost 3 bases, V lost 7 bases, and 7 bases had no gene match. Germline V gives CDR1 MNHEY, CDR2 SVGAGI. CDR3 coding DNA: TGTGCCAGCACCGTACAGGGGGCTTTTGGAAACACCATATATTTT. Protein sequence: CASTVQGAFGNTIYF.

The V gene is TRBV5-5, the J gene TRBJ2-1, with TRBD1 matching over 7 bases. The CDR3 extends over 14 amino acids. Germline V gene sequence: CDR1 SGHKS, CDR2 YYEKEE (reference sequence). J gave up 6 bases and V 5 bases, and 8 bases lay outside the gene matches. CDR3 nucleotide sequence: TGTGCCAGCAGTAGCGAGACAGGGCTCAATGAGCAGTTCTTC. Translated: CASSSETGLNEQFF. The full variable domain, with the rest looked up from reference TRBV5-5 and TRBJ2-1, is DAGVTQSPTHLIKTRGQQVTLRCSPISGHKSVSWYQQVLGQGPQFIFQYYEKEERGRGNFPDRFSARQFPNYSSELNVNALLLGDSALYLCASSSETGLNEQFFGPGTRLTVL.

This clone was recorded only once. The chain has TRBV5-1 and TRBJ1-2, with 8 positions matching TRBD1. Germline CDR1 SGHRS, CDR2 YFSETQ. The CDR3 loop spans 15 amino acids. J was trimmed by 0 bases and V by 0 bases; bases with no gene match: 1. The CDR3 DNA is TGCGCCAGCAGCTTGGAGACAGGGGCTAACTATGGCTACACCTTC. Translating gives CASSLETGANYGYTF. Variable domain in full (rest from reference TRBV5-1 and TRBJ1-2): KAGVTQTPRYLIKTRGQQVTLSCSPISGHRSVSWYQQTPGQGLQFLFEYFSETQRNKGNFPGRFSGRQFSNSRSEMNVSTLELGDSALYLCASSLETGANYGYTFGSGTRLTVV.

The chain has TRBV19 and TRBJ2-2; 8 bases agree with TRBD2. J gave up 0 bases and V 4 bases, and 7 bases lay outside the gene matches. This CDR3 is built from 17 residues. Germline V gene sequence: CDR1 LNHDA, CDR2 SQIVND (reference sequence). CDR3 protein: CASSTLRGGPNTGELFF. CDR3 DNA: TGTGCCAGTAGTACCCTCCGGGGGGGCCCGAACACCGGGGAGCTGTTTTTT.

The V gene is TRBV30, the J gene TRBJ1-3; D not resolved. Germline values: CDR1 GTSNPN, CDR2 SVGIG (reference sequence). The V gene lost 0 bases and the J gene lost 4 bases, with 10 bases spanning the gap. The CDR3 spans 14 residues. The CDR3 region is CAWSVLTAGNTIYF. CDR3 nucleotide sequence: TGTGCCTGGAGTGTACTTACCGCCGGAAACACCATATATTTT.

The chain carries TRBV5-3 and TRBJ2-7; the match to TRBD2 covers 10 bases. TRBV5-3 is placed among ORFs of uncertain function. Trimming took 2 bases from V and 2 from J; bases not matched to a gene: 10. This CDR3 is 17 amino acids long. CDR3 amino acids: CARSFASSGGKPYEQYF. The CDR3 coding sequence is TGTGCCAGAAGCTTCGCCTCTAGCGGGGGTAAACCCTACGAGCAGTACTTC.

This clone came up a few times. V is TRBV6-5 and J is TRBJ2-2, with TRBD2 as a possible D gene (5 bases). The CDR3 sequence is 14 residues long. Trimming removed 7 bases from V and 5 bases from J, with 14 bases in between. CDR1 is MNHEY and CDR2 is SVGAGI in the germline V gene. The CDR3 reads CASKQLPGTGELFF. CDR3 sequence (DNA): TGTGCCAGCAAACAGCTTCCGGGAACCGGGGAGCTGTTTTTT.

The chain carries TRBV11-1 and TRBJ2-1; TRBD2 aligns across 12 bases. The V segment lost 6 bases and the J segment 6 bases; nucleotides outside the gene matches: 6. CDR1 is SGHAT, CDR2 FQDESV, per germline (reference sequence). The CDR3 is 15 amino acids. CDR3: CASRRTSGGLNEQFF. As DNA, the CDR3 is TGTGCCAGCAGAAGAACTAGCGGGGGGCTCAATGAGCAGTTCTTC.

The CDR3 spells CASSQGSMHGELFF. The CDR3 DNA reads TGTGCCAGCAGCCAAGGATCGATGCACGGGGAGCTGTTTTTT. The rearrangement uses TRBV3-1 (or the pseudogene TRBV3-2) and TRBJ2-2; D is unclear. Trimming stripped 1 base from V and 7 bases from J, with 10 bases between. The CDR3 contains 14 residues. From germline, CDR1 is LGHDT and CDR2 YNNKEL (reference sequence).

The CDR3 bases are TGTGCCAGCAGCTACGACAGGGGAAGCTACACCTTC. As protein: CASSYDRGSYTF. The chain has TRBV7-2 and TRBJ1-2, with TRBD1 matching 8 bases. The J segment lost 9 bases and the V segment lost 4 bases, leaving 4 bases of the junction unmatched. The germline gives CDR1 SGHTA, CDR2 FQGNSA. The CDR3 has 12 amino acids.

The rearrangement links TRBV3-1 (or the pseudogene TRBV3-2) to TRBJ1-6; unclear D gene. Germline V gene sequence: CDR1 LGHDT, CDR2 YNNKEL (reference sequence). V gave up 1 base and J gave up 3 bases, with 13 bases separating them. This CDR3 region has 17 residues. The CDR3 region is CASSQGGKGNYNSPLHF. CDR3 bases: TGTGCCAGCAGCCAAGGAGGGAAAGGGAACTATAATTCACCCCTCCACTTT.

V is TRBV10-3 and J is TRBJ2-2, with 8 bases identical to TRBD1. After removal of 6 bases from V and 3 bases from J, the junction contained 6 bases not matched to a gene. CDR1 ENHRY and CDR2 SYGVKD come from the germline V gene. The CDR3 length is 15 residues. CDR3 sequence reads: CAIRDRVGDTGELFF. The CDR3 DNA is TGTGCCATCAGGGACAGGGTCGGGGACACCGGGGAGCTGTTTTTT.

The chain links TRBV4-3 to TRBJ1-5; D is uncertain. The V and J ends lost 0 bases and 3 bases respectively, with 9 bases between them. Germline CDR1 reads LGHNA; CDR2 reads YSLEER. This CDR3 is built from 15 residues. Here the CDR3 reads CASSQDMSYNQPQHF. Written as DNA, the CDR3 is TGCGCCAGCAGCCAAGATATGTCCTACAATCAGCCCCAGCATTTT.

The rearrangement uses TRBV4-2 and TRBJ2-3, with 10 bases identical to TRBD2. Germline-derived CDR1 and CDR2 are LGHNA and YNFKEQ. This CDR3 comprises 20 residues. The ends lost 0 bases at V and 3 bases at J; junction bases unmatched: 15. CDR3 protein: CASSQDPASGGFVHTDTQYF. CDR3 DNA sequence: TGTGCCAGCAGCCAAGATCCCGCTAGCGGGGGTTTTGTTCATACAGATACGCAGTATTTT.

This chain joins TRBV24-1 and TRBJ1-1, with 8 bases lining up with TRBD1. The junction had 3 bases not matched to a gene; V was cut back by 3 bases and J by 1 base. CDR3 size: 15 residues. The germline CDR1 and CDR2 sequences are KGHDR and SFDVKD. The CDR3 region is CATSDPGQGNTEAFF. CDR3 DNA sequence: TGTGCCACCAGTGATCCAGGACAGGGGAACACTGAAGCTTTCTTT.

The chain couples TRBV4-2 to TRBJ2-2; D not certain. This CDR3 spans 15 amino acids. V shed 8 bases and J shed 0 bases, with 13 bases lying between them. Per the germline V gene, CDR1 is LGHNA and CDR2 is YNFKEQ. In DNA, the CDR3 is TGTGCCAGCGGGGTGGGTCTAGCGAACACCGGGGAGCTGTTTTTT. It codes for CASGVGLANTGELFF.

The V call is TRBV23-1, the J call TRBJ2-1; D is perhaps TRBD1 or TRBD2 (5 bases each). TRBV23-1 is placed among ORFs of uncertain function. The CDR3 totals 13 residues. V was pared by 5 bases and J by 12 bases, with 17 bases between. The CDR3 sequence is CASSLQDSGGQFF. In DNA form, the CDR3 reads TGCGCCAGCAGTTTACAGGACTCGGGTGGGCAGTTCTTC.

The chain has TRBV19 and TRBJ2-7; tentative D call: TRBD2 (6 bases). The length of the CDR3 is 12 residues. The V gene lost 6 bases and the J gene lost 6 bases, with 12 bases spanning the gap. CDR1 is LNHDA, CDR2 SQIVND, per germline (reference sequence). The CDR3, as DNA: TGTGCCAGTAGCCGGAGGGAGTCCGAGCAGTACTTC. This sequence encodes CASSRRESEQYF.

This clone was picked up one time. This chain connects TRBV5-5 to TRBJ2-1; 8 bases agree with TRBD1. CDR1 and CDR2 from the germline V gene are SGHKS and YYEKEE (reference sequence). The J segment lost 10 bases and the V segment lost 4 bases, leaving 7 bases of the junction unmatched. This CDR3 spans 13 amino acids. CDR3 nucleotide sequence: TGTGCCAGCAGCCCAAGGACAGGGATGGAGCAGTTCTTC. This sequence encodes CASSPRTGMEQFF.

The chain employs TRBV18 and TRBJ2-7; D is unresolved. The CDR3 runs 13 residues. Germline CDR1 and CDR2: KGHSH and LQKENI. V was pared by 3 bases and J by 4 bases, with 10 bases between. The DNA for the CDR3 is TGTGCCAGCTCACCGGATACAGTATACGAGCAGTACTTC. Its protein product is CASSPDTVYEQYF. Supplemented by reference TRBV18 and TRBJ2-7, the full variable domain reads NAGVMQNPRHLVRRRGQEARLRCSPMKGHSHVYWYRQLPEEGLKFMVYLQKENIIDESGMPKERFSAEFPKEGPSILRIQQVVRGDSAAYFCASSPDTVYEQYFGPGTRLTVT.

This chain connects TRBV11-2 to TRBJ1-4; D gene ambiguous. CDR3 length: 15 residues. V was pared by 5 bases and J by 8 bases, with 18 bases between. The germline gives CDR1 SGHAT, CDR2 FQNNGV. The CDR3 DNA reads TGTGCCAGCAGCCGGGATTCTCGGTTTGGAGAAAAACTGTTTTTT. Translating gives CASSRDSRFGEKLFF.